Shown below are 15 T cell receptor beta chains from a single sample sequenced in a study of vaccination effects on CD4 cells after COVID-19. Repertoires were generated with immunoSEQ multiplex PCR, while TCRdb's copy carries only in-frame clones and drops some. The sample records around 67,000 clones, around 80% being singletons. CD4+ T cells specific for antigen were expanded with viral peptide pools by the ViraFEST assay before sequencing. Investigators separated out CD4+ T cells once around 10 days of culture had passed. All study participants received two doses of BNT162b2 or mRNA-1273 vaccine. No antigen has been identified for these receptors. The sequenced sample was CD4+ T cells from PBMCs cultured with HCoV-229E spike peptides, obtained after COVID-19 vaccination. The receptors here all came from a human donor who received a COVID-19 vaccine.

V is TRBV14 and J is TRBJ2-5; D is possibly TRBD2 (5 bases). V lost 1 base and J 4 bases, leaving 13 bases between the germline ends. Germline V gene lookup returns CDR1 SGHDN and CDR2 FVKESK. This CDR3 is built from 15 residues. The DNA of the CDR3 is TGTGCCAGCAGCCAAGTATCGAGGGTTGGAGAGACCCAGTACTTC. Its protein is CASSQVSRVGETQYF.

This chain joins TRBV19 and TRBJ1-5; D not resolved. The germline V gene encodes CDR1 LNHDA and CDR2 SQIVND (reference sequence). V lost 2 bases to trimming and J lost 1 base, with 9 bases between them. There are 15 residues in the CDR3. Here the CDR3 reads CASSIKALSNQPQHF. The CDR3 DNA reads TGTGCCAGTAGTATAAAGGCCCTAAGCAATCAGCCCCAGCATTTT.

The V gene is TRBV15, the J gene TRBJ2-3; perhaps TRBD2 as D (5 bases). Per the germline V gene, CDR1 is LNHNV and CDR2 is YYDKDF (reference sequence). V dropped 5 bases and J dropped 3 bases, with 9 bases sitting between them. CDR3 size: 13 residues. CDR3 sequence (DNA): TGTGCCACCAGCTTGGACTCTACAGATACGCAGTATTTT. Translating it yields CATSLDSTDTQYF.

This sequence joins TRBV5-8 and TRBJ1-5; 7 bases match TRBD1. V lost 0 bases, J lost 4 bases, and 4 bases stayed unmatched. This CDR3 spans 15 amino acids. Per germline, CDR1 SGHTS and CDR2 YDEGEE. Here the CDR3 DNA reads TGTGCCAGCAGCTTGGTTGGGGACAGAAATCAGCCCCAGCATTTT. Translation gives CASSLVGDRNQPQHF.

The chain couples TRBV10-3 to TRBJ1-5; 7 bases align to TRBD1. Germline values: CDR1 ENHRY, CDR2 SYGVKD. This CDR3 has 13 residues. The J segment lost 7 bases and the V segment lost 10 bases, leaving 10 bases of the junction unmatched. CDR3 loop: CATTTGMGQPQHF. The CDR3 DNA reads TGTGCCACCACGACAGGGATGGGCCAGCCCCAGCATTTT.

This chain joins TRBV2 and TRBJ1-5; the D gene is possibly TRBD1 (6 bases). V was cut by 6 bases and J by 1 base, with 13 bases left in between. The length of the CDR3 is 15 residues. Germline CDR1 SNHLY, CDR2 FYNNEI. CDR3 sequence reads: CASRGARSSNQPQHF. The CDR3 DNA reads TGTGCCAGCAGGGGGGCTAGGTCGAGCAATCAGCCCCAGCATTTT.

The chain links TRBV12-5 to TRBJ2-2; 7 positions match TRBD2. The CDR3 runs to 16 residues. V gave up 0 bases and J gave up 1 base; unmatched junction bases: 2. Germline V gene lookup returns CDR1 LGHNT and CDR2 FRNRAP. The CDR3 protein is CASGLVGRGNTGELFF. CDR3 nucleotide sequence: TGTGCTAGTGGTTTGGTAGGGAGGGGGAACACCGGGGAGCTGTTTTTT. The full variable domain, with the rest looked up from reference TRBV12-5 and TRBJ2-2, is DARVTQTPRHKVTEMGQEVTMRCQPILGHNTVFWYRQTMMQGLELLAYFRNRAPLDDSGMPKDRFSAEMPDATLATLKIQPSEPRDSAVYFCASGLVGRGNTGELFFGEGSRLTVL.

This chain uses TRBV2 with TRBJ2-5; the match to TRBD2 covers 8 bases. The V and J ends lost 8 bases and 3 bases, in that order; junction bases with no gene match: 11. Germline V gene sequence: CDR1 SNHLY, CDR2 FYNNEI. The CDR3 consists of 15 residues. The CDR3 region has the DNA TGTGCCAGCCATGAGAGTAGCGGGACTAAAGAGACCCAGTACTTC. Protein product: CASHESSGTKETQYF.

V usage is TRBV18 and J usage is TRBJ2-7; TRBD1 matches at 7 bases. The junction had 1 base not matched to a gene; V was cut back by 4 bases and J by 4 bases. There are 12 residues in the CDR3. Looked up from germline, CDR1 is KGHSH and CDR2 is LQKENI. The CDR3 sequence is CASSRQGYEQYV. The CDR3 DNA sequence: TGTGCCAGCTCACGACAGGGTTACGAGCAGTACGTC.

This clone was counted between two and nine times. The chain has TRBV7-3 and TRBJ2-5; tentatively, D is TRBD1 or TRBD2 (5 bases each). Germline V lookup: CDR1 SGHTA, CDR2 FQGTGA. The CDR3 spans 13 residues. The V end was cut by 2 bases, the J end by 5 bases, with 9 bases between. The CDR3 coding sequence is TGTGCCAGCAGCTTACACTGGGGGGAGACCCAGTACTTC. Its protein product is CASSLHWGETQYF.

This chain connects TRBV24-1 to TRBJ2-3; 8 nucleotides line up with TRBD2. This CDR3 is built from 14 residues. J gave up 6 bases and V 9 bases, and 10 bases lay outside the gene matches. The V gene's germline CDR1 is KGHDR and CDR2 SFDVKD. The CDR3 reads CATSRGGALDTQYF. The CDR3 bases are TGTGCCACCTCTCGGGGGGGCGCCTTGGATACGCAGTATTTT.

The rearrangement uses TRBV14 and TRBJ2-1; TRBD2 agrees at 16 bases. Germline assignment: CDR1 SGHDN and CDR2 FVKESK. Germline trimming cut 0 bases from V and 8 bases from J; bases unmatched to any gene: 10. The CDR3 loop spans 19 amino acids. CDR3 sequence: CASSQDPGLAGGLRDEQFF. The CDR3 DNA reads TGTGCCAGCAGCCAAGACCCGGGACTAGCGGGGGGGCTTCGGGATGAGCAGTTCTTC.

The CDR3 coding sequence is TGTGCCAGCAGTTACGGTGGGACAGAGAACGAGCAGTACGTC. Amino acids: CASSYGGTENEQYV. The chain recombines TRBV6-6 with TRBJ2-7; TRBD1 agrees at 7 bases. The CDR3 has 14 amino acids. Germline values: CDR1 MNHNY, CDR2 SVGAGI (reference sequence). V shed 2 bases, J shed 5 bases, and the junction held 6 bases outside the gene matches.

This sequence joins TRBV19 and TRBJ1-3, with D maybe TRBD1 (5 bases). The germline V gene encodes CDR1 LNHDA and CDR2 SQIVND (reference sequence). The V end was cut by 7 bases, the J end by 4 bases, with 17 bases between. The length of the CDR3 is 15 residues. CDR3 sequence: CASTPPGRRGNTIYF. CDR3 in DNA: TGTGCCAGTACCCCACCGGGACGGAGAGGAAACACCATATATTTT. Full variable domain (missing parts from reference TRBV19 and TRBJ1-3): DGGITQSPKYLFRKEGQNVTLSCEQNLNHDAMYWYRQDPGQGLRLIYYSQIVNDFQKGDIAEGYSVSREKKESFPLTVTSAQKNPTAFYLCASTPPGRRGNTIYFGEGSWLTVV.

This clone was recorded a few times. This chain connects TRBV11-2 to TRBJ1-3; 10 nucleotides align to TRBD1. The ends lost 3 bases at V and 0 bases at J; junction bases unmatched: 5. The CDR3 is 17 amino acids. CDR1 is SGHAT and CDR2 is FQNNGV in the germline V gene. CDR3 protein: CASSFRTGGISGNTIYF. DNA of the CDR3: TGTGCCAGCAGCTTTCGGACAGGGGGTATCTCTGGAAACACCATATATTTT. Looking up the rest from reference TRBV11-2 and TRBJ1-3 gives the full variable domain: EAGVAQSPRYKIIEKRQSVAFWCNPISGHATLYWYQQILGQGPKLLIQFQNNGVVDDSQLPKDRFSAERLKGVDSTLKIQPAKLEDSAVYLCASSFRTGGISGNTIYFGEGSWLTVV.